This T cell receptor beta chain was found in a study of blood T cell repertoires in COVID-19. For the study at large: Samples came from the United States, Italy and Spain, spanning acute and convalescent COVID-19. Sources were T cells, B-cell-depleted T cells, or PBMCs; the material itself was cDNA or gDNA.

In the authors' workflow: It was from reference gene primer amplification that nucleated cell counts were estimated. Only in-frame clones appear in the TCRdb table, and some are missing; sequencing was by immunoSEQ multiplex PCR. V and J calls and clone size come straight from that table; D and trimming were deduced from the DNA. Of about 160,000 clones listed, around 82% are singletons. The germline gives CDR1 MNHEY, CDR2 SMNVEV (reference sequence). There are 17 residues in the CDR3. With 2 bases removed from V and 0 bases from J, the gap between germline ends came to 14 bases. This TCR came from a man between 35 and 55 years old who had recovered from COVID-19. V is TRBV27 and J is TRBJ1-5, with TRBD1 as a possible D gene (5 bases). Sequencing input: PBMCs or T cells enriched from blood (not recorded which). Here the CDR3 DNA reads TGTGCCAGCAGTTTAGTGGGGGGAGCTTATAGCAATCAGCCCCAGCATTTT. As protein: CASSLVGGAYSNQPQHF.